This T cell receptor (beta chain) was profiled in a study of shared clonotypes between healthy human individuals. An assay was performed, and its level was deep. TCRdb's table, derived via immunoSEQ multiplex PCR, lists solely in-frame clones and lacks some. The table includes 600,000 to 750,000 clones, roughly two thirds detected once. This CDR3 comprises 13 residues. V was cut by 7 bases and J by 1 base, with 10 bases left in between. Germline V gene sequence: CDR1 SNHLY, CDR2 FYNNEI. Study conclusions and caveats: The authors expected sequencing depth to affect clonotype sharing among donors.

Comments on this clone: Its antigen is unknown.

V and J are TRBV2 and TRBJ2-5; D is uncertain. The source is a woman in her thirties in good health. The specimen was memory CD4+ T cells sorted from blood. The subset here: CD45RA-negative fraction. CDR3 region: CASKGYFQETQYF. The CDR3 coding sequence is TGTGCCAGCAAGGGATACTTCCAAGAGACCCAGTACTTC.